The rows below give T cell receptor beta chains drawn from one sample of a study of beta chain features in type 1 diabetes. Generated by immunoSEQ multiplex PCR, the TCRdb table keeps only in-frame clones and is missing some. The sample has more than 300,000 clones, less than 10% seen once. The sample taken for sequencing was central memory CD4+ T cells from blood. Receptors were obtained from a woman under 30 in good health. Each CDR3 is given with its conserved first and last residue. The order of the fields is clone size, V gene, J gene, D gene, CDR3 DNA, CDR3 protein. D genes are given only for firm matches. Only some rows state a clone size, as once, few, many or a class for expanded clones.

size: few; V: TRBV5-1; J: TRBJ2-5; D: TRBD1; DNA: TGCGCCAGCAGCTTGGCCTGGACAGGGGGCGGACAAGAGACCCAGTACTTC; CDR3: CASSLAWTGGGQETQYF
size: few; V: TRBV5-8; J: TRBJ1-1; D: TRBD1; DNA: TGTGCCAGCAGCACGGGACAGGGGTTGAGCACTGAAGCTTTCTTT; CDR3: CASSTGQGLSTEAFF
size: NA; V: TRBV7-3; J: TRBJ2-1; D: NA; DNA: TGTGCCAGCAGCTTGTATCCGACTCCCGCCGATGAGCAGTTCTTC; CDR3: CASSLYPTPADEQFF
size: few; V: TRBV4-1; J: TRBJ2-7; D: TRBD2; DNA: TGCGCCAGCAGCCAAGCGGGAGGCCCCTACGAGCAGTACTTC; CDR3: CASSQAGGPYEQYF
size: NA; V: TRBV7-2; J: TRBJ1-2; D: NA; DNA: TGTGCCAGCAGCTTAGCGCCGGGTGGATATGGCTACACCTTC; CDR3: CASSLAPGGYGYTF
size: few; V: TRBV5-1; J: TRBJ2-1; D: NA; DNA: TGCGCCAGCAGCTTCATCGGGCTTAGGAATGAGCAGTTCTTC; CDR3: CASSFIGLRNEQFF
size: few; V: TRBV5-4; J: TRBJ2-1; D: NA; DNA: TGCGCCAGCAGCCAAATGGGACAAGCCAATGAGCAGTTCTTC; CDR3: CASSQMGQANEQFF
size: NA; V: TRBV5-1; J: TRBJ2-3; D: TRBD1; DNA: TGCGCCAGCAGCTTGGTTTCCCCCGGACAGGGAGATACGCAGTATTTT; CDR3: CASSLVSPGQGDTQYF
size: NA; V: TRBV6-5; J: TRBJ2-6; D: NA; DNA: TGTGCCAGCAGTTATCGGACAAACTCTGGGGCCAACGTCCTGACTTTC; CDR3: CASSYRTNSGANVLTF
size: many; V: TRBV2; J: TRBJ1-2; D: TRBD1; DNA: TGTGCCAGCAGTGAACCGGCAGGGGGTGGCTACACCTTC; CDR3: CASSEPAGGGYTF
size: few; V: TRBV19; J: TRBJ1-5; D: TRBD1; DNA: TGTGCCAGTAGTCCTAGGACAGGGAATTCGCCCCAGCATTTT; CDR3: CASSPRTGNSPQHF
size: NA; V: TRBV29-1; J: TRBJ2-3; D: NA; DNA: TGCAGCGCCTTCACAGATACGCAGTATTTT; CDR3: CSAFTDTQYF
size: many; V: TRBV18; J: TRBJ1-1; D: NA; DNA: TGTGCCAGCTCACCCCCGGGACCGGTGAACACTGAAGCTTTCTTT; CDR3: CASSPPGPVNTEAFF
size: many; V: TRBV7-9; J: TRBJ2-1; D: NA; DNA: TGTGCCAGCAGCTTGGACTACCGCGAGCAGTTCTTC; CDR3: CASSLDYREQFF
size: few; V: TRBV7-9; J: TRBJ2-1; D: TRBD2; DNA: TGTGCCAGCACCCCGGGACTAGCGGGAGTATCCTCCTACAATGAGCAGTTCTTC; CDR3: CASTPGLAGVSSYNEQFF
size: NA; V: TRBV5-4; J: TRBJ2-7; D: TRBD2; DNA: TGTGCCAGCAGCCTAGGTGGACTAGCGGGAGATGGTGAGCAGTACTTC; CDR3: CASSLGGLAGDGEQYF
size: NA; V: TRBV5-4; J: TRBJ1-1; D: TRBD1; DNA: TGTGCCAGCAGCATTGGACAGGGAGGGTTATCCACTGAAGCTTTCTTT; CDR3: CASSIGQGGLSTEAFF
size: many; V: TRBV14; J: TRBJ2-1; D: NA; DNA: TGTGCCAGCAGCCGACGCGGATCCTACAATGAGCAGTTCTTC; CDR3: CASSRRGSYNEQFF
size: few; V: TRBV7-2; J: TRBJ2-7; D: NA; DNA: TGTGCCAGCAGCTTGGGACCCAGCTACGAGCAGTACTTC; CDR3: CASSLGPSYEQYF
size: many; V: TRBV7-3; J: TRBJ2-3; D: TRBD2; DNA: TGTGCCAGCAGCTTGGGACTAGCGGGCATAGATACGCAGTATTTT; CDR3: CASSLGLAGIDTQYF
size: many; V: TRBV5-1; J: TRBJ2-5; D: NA; DNA: TGCGCCAGCAGTGAGGGGTCTGGTGAGACCCAGTACTTC; CDR3: CASSEGSGETQYF
size: NA; V: TRBV2; J: TRBJ1-4; D: NA; DNA: TGTGCCAGCAGCTGGGACTCAGTGGGGAAACTGTTTTTT; CDR3: CASSWDSVGKLFF
size: NA; V: TRBV6-6; J: TRBJ2-6; D: NA; DNA: TGTGCCATCAGTGGTCGGGGACCCTCTGGGGCCAACGTCCTGACTTTC; CDR3: CAISGRGPSGANVLTF
size: few; V: TRBV7-2; J: TRBJ2-7; D: TRBD1; DNA: TGTGCCAGCAGCTATCAGACAGGGGTTGGCTCCTACGAGCAGTACTTC; CDR3: CASSYQTGVGSYEQYF
size: few; V: TRBV28; J: TRBJ1-5; D: NA; DNA: TGTGCCAGCAGTTTGTTCCCGTGGAATCAGCCCCAGCATTTT; CDR3: CASSLFPWNQPQHF
size: NA; V: TRBV7-9; J: TRBJ2-5; D: NA; DNA: TGTGCCAGCAGCCAAGGCGCTAGCGCCGGGACCCAGTACTTC; CDR3: CASSQGASAGTQYF
size: many; V: TRBV5-1; J: TRBJ2-1; D: TRBD2; DNA: TGCGCCAGCAGCTTGGAACCTAGCGGGACTCTATCCAACAATGAGCAGTTCTTC; CDR3: CASSLEPSGTLSNNEQFF
size: many; V: TRBV2; J: TRBJ2-3; D: NA; DNA: TGTGCCAGCAGTGGCCCCCCCGCCGGTCTTACGCAGTATTTT; CDR3: CASSGPPAGLTQYF
size: many; V: TRBV18; J: TRBJ2-1; D: NA; DNA: TGTGCCAGCTCACGTCTCAGGGGAACGGGCGATGAGCAGTTCTTC; CDR3: CASSRLRGTGDEQFF
size: NA; V: TRBV7-6; J: TRBJ1-1; D: NA; DNA: TGTGCCAGCAGCTTAGCGGGAGGGGAGCATGAAGCTTTCTTT; CDR3: CASSLAGGEHEAFF
size: NA; V: TRBV28; J: TRBJ1-1; D: NA; DNA: TGTGCCAGCAGCCGGACTGCCGTAAACACTGAAGCTTTCTTT; CDR3: CASSRTAVNTEAFF
size: many; V: TRBV7-2; J: TRBJ2-4; D: NA; DNA: TGTGCCAGCAGCTGGGGGACGGAAAACATTCAGTACTTC; CDR3: CASSWGTENIQYF
size: NA; V: TRBV7-2; J: TRBJ2-1; D: NA; DNA: TGTGCCAGCAGCTTAGAGGTTGGCGGCTTAACCGCTATTAACAATGAGCAGTTCTTC; CDR3: CASSLEVGGLTAINNEQFF
size: many; V: TRBV7-9; J: TRBJ2-1; D: NA; DNA: TGTGCCAGCAGCCCCCAGGGGAATGAGCAGTTCTTC; CDR3: CASSPQGNEQFF
size: NA; V: TRBV27; J: TRBJ2-7; D: TRBD1; DNA: TGTGCCAGCAGGGGACAGGGGACCTACGAGCAGTACTTC; CDR3: CASRGQGTYEQYF
size: few; V: TRBV5-1; J: TRBJ2-1; D: NA; DNA: TGCGCCAGCAGCTTGGTTCGCCCCACCGTCGGCAATGAGCAGTTCTTC; CDR3: CASSLVRPTVGNEQFF
size: many; V: TRBV19; J: TRBJ2-5; D: NA; DNA: TGTGCCAGTAGTAAGAGACAGACCCAGGAGACCCAGTACTTC; CDR3: CASSKRQTQETQYF
size: many; V: TRBV5-4; J: TRBJ2-4; D: NA; DNA: TGTGCCAGCAGTACAGACAGAAGCAACATTCAGTACTTC; CDR3: CASSTDRSNIQYF
size: NA; V: TRBV7-2; J: TRBJ2-5; D: TRBD1; DNA: TGTGCCAGCAGCGTAAGCAGGGGGTCGTGGGAGACCCAGTACTTC; CDR3: CASSVSRGSWETQYF
size: few; V: TRBV9; J: TRBJ2-1; D: NA; DNA: TGTGCCAGCAGCGTAGACAGCTACAATGAGCAGTTCTTC; CDR3: CASSVDSYNEQFF
size: few; V: TRBV7-6; J: TRBJ1-3; D: NA; DNA: TGTGCCAGCAGCTTGGCACAGGGAAACACCATATATTTT; CDR3: CASSLAQGNTIYF
size: NA; V: TRBV27; J: TRBJ2-3; D: TRBD1; DNA: TGTGCCAGCAGTTTACCCCGGACAGGGCGCGAAGGTACGCAGTATTTT; CDR3: CASSLPRTGREGTQYF
size: many; V: TRBV13; J: TRBJ2-4; D: TRBD1; DNA: TGTGCCAGCAGCCCTGGGACAGGGAAAGGAAACATTCAGTACTTC; CDR3: CASSPGTGKGNIQYF
size: NA; V: TRBV10-3; J: TRBJ2-3; D: NA; DNA: TGTGCCATCAAGCTCAACTCCGCCACAGATACGCAGTATTTT; CDR3: CAIKLNSATDTQYF
size: many; V: TRBV19; J: TRBJ1-2; D: NA; DNA: TGTGCCAGTAGTACATCGACAAGAGCTAACTATGGCTACACCTTC; CDR3: CASSTSTRANYGYTF
size: few; V: TRBV15; J: TRBJ2-7; D: NA; DNA: TGTGCCACCAGCAGAGAGCGGGTGAGCTACGAGCAGTACTTC; CDR3: CATSRERVSYEQYF